The 30 T cell receptor beta chains listed next were all sequenced from one sample in a study of CD8 T cells in ankylosing spondylitis. TCRdb used MiXCR to reprocess the 5' RACE reads, holding one entry per CDR3 protein. The data contain around 140,000 distinct CDR3 sequences, about 10% of them seen just once; the ten biggest clones take up about 4%. The material sequenced was blood, either unsorted or a sorted T cell fraction (not recorded which). The source is a female donor with ankylosing spondylitis or in good health (not recorded which).

This clonotype was counted only a few times. This chain joins TRBV29-1 and TRBJ2-7, with a weak D call TRBD1 (5 bases). V was shortened by 7 bases and J by 3 bases, with 10 bases between the two germline ends. CDR3 length equals 11 residues. Germline-derived CDR1 and CDR2 are SQVTM and ANQGSEA. CDR3 region: CSAGRVYEQYF. CDR3 in DNA: TGCAGCGCTGGCAGGGTCTACGAGCAGTACTTC.

This clonotype has ten or more counts. The chain combines TRBV4-1 with TRBJ2-3, with 14 bases aligning to TRBD2. With 2 bases clipped from V and 2 bases from J, the junction kept 9 bases outside the gene matches. Per the germline V gene, CDR1 is MGHRA and CDR2 is YSYEKL. The CDR3 has 19 amino acids. The CDR3 DNA is TGCGCCAGCAGCCAACGGACTAGCGGGGGGTCTTTTTCCACAGATACGCAGTATTTT. Translating gives CASSQRTSGGSFSTDTQYF.

Ten or more counts support this clonotype. This chain connects TRBV4-1 to TRBJ2-1; 8 bases fit TRBD1. J was trimmed by 7 bases and V by 3 bases; bases with no gene match: 2. Germline V gene data show CDR1 as MGHRA and CDR2 as YSYEKL. The CDR3 consists of 13 residues. The CDR3 region is CASSHQGANEQFF. DNA for the CDR3: TGCGCCAGCAGCCATCAGGGGGCGAATGAGCAGTTCTTC.

This clonotype occurred many times. The genes are TRBV7-9 and TRBJ2-2; no reliable D call. The CDR3 runs to 16 residues. Trimming removed 5 bases from V and 3 bases from J, with 16 bases in between. CDR1 and CDR2 from the germline V gene are SEHNR and FQNEAQ (reference sequence). The CDR3 nucleotides read TGTGCCAGCAGCCCTAATAAGGGCCTCTACACCGGGGAGCTGTTTTTT. Its translation: CASSPNKGLYTGELFF.

This clonotype has a count of ten or more. J is TRBJ2-1 and V is TRBV5-1, with 7 bases identical to TRBD1. The trim removed 4 bases at V and 6 bases at J, leaving 7 bases unmatched. The CDR3 has 14 residues. Germline V CDR1 and CDR2: SGHRS, YFSETQ. CDR3 amino acids: CASSRLRQGNEQFF. CDR3 coding DNA: TGCGCCAGCAGCCGTCTGCGACAGGGCAATGAGCAGTTCTTC.

There are many counts of this clonotype. The chain couples TRBV30 to TRBJ1-5; the D gene is possibly TRBD1 (5 bases). V lost 7 bases and J lost 2, with 9 bases in between. The CDR3 covers 12 residues. CDR1 and CDR2 from the germline V gene are GTSNPN and SVGIG (reference sequence). CDR3 nucleotide sequence: TGTGCCTCCTCGACAGGCAATCAGCCCCAGCATTTT. Translated, it gives CASSTGNQPQHF.

This clonotype was found many times. The CDR3: CASSRLAIANTGELFF. The CDR3 nucleotides read TGCGCCAGCAGCCGGTTAGCGATCGCGAACACCGGGGAGCTGTTTTTT. This chain joins TRBV5-1 and TRBJ2-2, with a weak D call TRBD2 (5 bases). Trimming took off 4 bases at V and 0 bases at J, with 13 bases between the two ends. CDR1 and CDR2 from the germline V gene are SGHRS and YFSETQ. The CDR3 spans 16 residues.

This clonotype came up many times. The chain couples TRBV2 to TRBJ2-2; no reliable D call. V was trimmed by 7 bases and J by 1 base, leaving 10 bases between them. CDR1 is SNHLY and CDR2 is FYNNEI in the germline V gene. This CDR3 comprises 14 residues. CDR3 nucleotides: TGTGCCAGCAATTCGAAGCGGAACACCGGGGAGCTGTTTTTT. Protein product: CASNSKRNTGELFF. Full variable domain (missing parts from reference TRBV2 and TRBJ2-2): EPEVTQTPSHQVTQMGQEVILRCVPISNHLYFYWYRQILGQKVEFLVSFYNNEISEKSEIFDDQFSVERPDGSNFTLKIRSTKLEDSAMYFCASNSKRNTGELFFGEGSRLTVL.

In its sample, this clonotype was seen many times. The chain is built from TRBV28 and TRBJ1-6; D perhaps matches TRBD1 (6 bases). Looked up from germline, CDR1 is MDHEN and CDR2 is SYDVKM. The ends were cut back, 8 bases at V and 3 bases at J, with 17 bases in the middle. This CDR3 comprises 16 residues. The CDR3 DNA sequence: TGTGCCAGCGCAAGGGGGGGGCAGCTCTATAATTCACCCCTCCACTTT. This sequence encodes CASARGGQLYNSPLHF.

This clonotype was detected many times. The chain couples TRBV5-1 to TRBJ1-4; D is unclear. Per germline, CDR1 SGHRS and CDR2 YFSETQ. CDR3 size: 14 residues. V shed 0 bases and J shed 8 bases, with 11 bases lying between them. The CDR3 loop reads CASSLGSQNEKLFF. Here the CDR3 DNA reads TGCGCCAGCAGCTTGGGCAGCCAGAACGAAAAACTGTTTTTT.

This clonotype showed up many times. The chain employs TRBV15 and TRBJ2-1; 8 nucleotides agree with TRBD1. From germline, CDR1 is LNHNV and CDR2 YYDKDF (reference sequence). The J segment lost 3 bases and the V segment lost 2 bases, leaving 3 bases of the junction unmatched. This CDR3 spans 15 amino acids. CDR3 nucleotide sequence: TGTGCCACCAGCAGATCGGACAGGGACTACAATGAGCAGTTCTTC. The encoded protein is CATSRSDRDYNEQFF.

At least ten counts were recorded for this clonotype. The J gene is TRBJ1-2, the V gene TRBV5-1, with D maybe TRBD1 (5 bases). V was clipped by 2 bases and J by 5 bases, with 19 bases between them. This CDR3 has 16 residues. CDR1 and CDR2 from the germline V gene are SGHRS and YFSETQ. The CDR3 DNA is TGCGCCAGCAGCTTCGGGACCAAGGACAATTTTTATGGCTACACCTTC. Amino acids: CASSFGTKDNFYGYTF.

This clonotype was observed a handful of times. J is TRBJ2-3 and V is TRBV5-5; no clear D gene. CDR1 SGHKS and CDR2 YYEKEE come from the germline V gene (reference sequence). There are 16 residues in the CDR3. V shed 2 bases and J shed 0 bases, with 13 bases lying between them. The CDR3 is CASSFKARGSTDTQYF. DNA for the CDR3: TGTGCCAGCAGCTTTAAAGCGCGCGGAAGCACAGATACGCAGTATTTT.

Regarding this clonotype: One end of the junction varies from germline; a read error may be responsible. The V and J genes are TRBV3-1 and TRBJ2-7, with 7 bases matching TRBD2. The CDR3 is 16 amino acids. Germline V gives CDR1 LGHDT, CDR2 YNNKEL (reference sequence). The CDR3 loop reads CANSQWGGLAGQEQYF. The CDR3 DNA sequence: TGTGCCAACAGCCAATGGGGGGGACTGGCGGGCCAAGAGCAGTACTTC.

This rearrangement joins TRBV12-3 or TRBV12-4 to TRBJ2-2, with D possibly being TRBD1 or TRBD2 (5 bases each). This CDR3 comprises 13 residues. Trimming left V 6 bases short and J 8 bases short, with 13 bases between. The CDR3 reads CASRFGASGELFF. CDR3 sequence (DNA): TGTGCCAGCAGATTCGGGGCAAGTGGGGAGCTGTTTTTT.

This clonotype was detected ten times or more. V and J are TRBV5-1 and TRBJ2-4; tentatively, D is TRBD1 (5 bases). Germline lookup yields CDR1 SGHRS and CDR2 YFSETQ. CDR3 length: 15 amino acids. Deletions cut 0 bases from V and 14 bases from J, with 21 bases between. For the CDR3, the DNA is TGCGCCAGCAGCTTGGGTCTTTCTTACAGGCCGGAAAAGTACTTC. Translation: CASSLGLSYRPEKYF.

This clonotype has at least ten counts. The V gene is TRBV4-1, the J gene TRBJ2-7; TRBD1 matches 10 bases. Trimming at V came to 0 bases and at J to 2 bases, leaving 1 base not matched to a gene. The CDR3 has 15 residues. The germline CDR1 and CDR2 sequences are MGHRA and YSYEKL. The CDR3 nucleotides read TGCGCCAGCAGCCAAGAAGGACAGGGGGCCTACGAGCAGTACTTC. This gives the protein CASSQEGQGAYEQYF.

This clonotype was counted many times. V and J are TRBV5-1 and TRBJ1-5, with TRBD1 matching over 7 bases. The CDR3 covers 15 residues. The junction had 4 bases not matched to a gene; V was cut back by 0 bases and J by 4 bases. Germline V gives CDR1 SGHRS, CDR2 YFSETQ. CDR3 sequence: CASSLEGTENQPQHF. The CDR3 nucleotides are TGCGCCAGCAGCTTGGAAGGGACAGAAAATCAGCCCCAGCATTTT.

This clonotype showed up many times. V and J are TRBV7-2 and TRBJ2-4, with D perhaps matching TRBD1 (6 bases). This CDR3 is 16 amino acids long. Trimming cost V 5 bases and J 1 base, with 15 bases left between them. CDR1 is SGHTA, CDR2 FQGNSA, per germline. CDR3 loop: CASSNKAGDAKNIQYF. For the CDR3, the DNA is TGTGCCAGCAGCAACAAGGCAGGGGACGCCAAAAACATTCAGTACTTC.

The chain is built from TRBV7-2 and TRBJ2-1; 10 bases align to TRBD2. Looked up from germline, CDR1 is SGHTA and CDR2 is FQGNSA. This CDR3 has 16 residues. The V segment lost 6 bases and the J segment 2 bases; nucleotides outside the gene matches: 7. The CDR3 nucleotides are TGTGCCAGCAGGTGGAAGCGGGAGGGACCCTACAATGAGCAGTTCTTC. Protein sequence: CASRWKREGPYNEQFF.

The sample holds a few counts of this clonotype. This chain connects TRBV6-1 to TRBJ2-1; TRBD2 matches 11 bases. V lost 6 bases and J lost 6; bases outside the gene matches: 7. Germline V gene lookup returns CDR1 MNHNS and CDR2 SASEGT. The CDR3 sequence is 15 residues long. As DNA, the CDR3 is TGTGCCAGCAGCCAGACTAGCGGGAAGATCAATGAGCAGTTCTTC. Protein: CASSQTSGKINEQFF.

Ten or more counts support this clonotype. This CDR3 reads CAWSVLGAGELFF. DNA of the CDR3: TGTGCCTGGAGTGTATTGGGGGCCGGGGAGCTGTTTTTT. J is TRBJ2-2 and V is TRBV30; D is perhaps TRBD1 or TRBD2 (5 bases each). This CDR3 is 13 amino acids long. V lost 0 bases and J lost 6, with 8 bases in between. The V gene's germline CDR1 is GTSNPN and CDR2 SVGIG (reference sequence).

This clonotype was seen repeatedly, ten times or more. This chain uses TRBV7-2 with TRBJ1-1; the D is unclear. V shed 1 base and J shed 7 bases, with 10 bases lying between them. Germline V lookup: CDR1 SGHTA, CDR2 FQGNSA. The CDR3 loop spans 13 amino acids. The CDR3 reads CASSLDSSVEAFF. CDR3 bases: TGTGCCAGCAGCTTAGATTCGTCAGTTGAAGCTTTCTTT.

There are many counts of this clonotype. The V call is TRBV5-1, the J call TRBJ2-3; TRBD1 matches at 8 bases. Trimming took 2 bases from V and 2 from J; bases not matched to a gene: 4. The length of the CDR3 is 15 residues. Germline CDR1 and CDR2: SGHRS and YFSETQ. The CDR3 reads CASSFTGQDTDTQYF. The CDR3 region has the DNA TGCGCCAGCAGCTTCACGGGACAGGACACAGATACGCAGTATTTT. Combining the CDR3 with reference TRBV5-1 and TRBJ2-3 gives the whole variable domain KAGVTQTPRYLIKTRGQQVTLSCSPISGHRSVSWYQQTPGQGLQFLFEYFSETQRNKGNFPGRFSGRQFSNSRSEMNVSTLELGDSALYLCASSFTGQDTDTQYFGPGTRLTVL.

Details on this clonotype: One base away lies a much larger clone, so this may be a sequencing read error. The chain employs TRBV19 and TRBJ1-5; 8 bases are a match to TRBD1. Germline V gene sequence: CDR1 LNHDA, CDR2 SQIVND (reference sequence). V trimming: 7 bases; J trimming: 7 bases; junction bases outside the gene matches: 6. This CDR3 contains 13 residues. DNA for the CDR3: TGTGCCAGTACCAGACAGGGGAACCAGCCCCAGCATTTT. This encodes CASTRQGNQPQHF.

This clonotype was counted ten times or more. This chain connects TRBV20-1 to TRBJ2-1, with TRBD2 matching 12 bases. Trimming removed 5 bases from V and 1 base from J; junction bases left unmatched: 9. The length of the CDR3 is 17 residues. In germline, CDR1 is DFQATT, CDR2 SNEGSKA (reference sequence). CDR3 coding DNA: TGCAGTGCTGCCGGACTAGCGGGATTTCGGTCCTACAATGAGCAGTTCTTC. This codes for CSAAGLAGFRSYNEQFF.

This chain links TRBV4-1 with TRBJ1-4, with 10 positions matching TRBD1. The V segment lost 4 bases and the J segment 1 base; nucleotides outside the gene matches: 0. CDR1 is MGHRA and CDR2 is YSYEKL in the germline V gene. The CDR3 is 15 amino acids. The CDR3 DNA is TGCGCCAGCAGCCGGACAGGGGGAACTAATGAAAAACTGTTTTTT. Amino acids: CASSRTGGTNEKLFF.

There are a few counts of this clonotype. The V call is TRBV14, the J call TRBJ2-7, with no clear D. V lost 0 bases to trimming and J lost 6 bases, with 12 bases between them. The germline CDR1 and CDR2 sequences are SGHDN and FVKESK. The CDR3 runs to 14 residues. This chain's CDR3 is CASSQEGAWGEQYF. As DNA, the CDR3 is TGTGCCAGCAGCCAAGAAGGAGCGTGGGGCGAGCAGTACTTC.

This clonotype was recorded many times. The rearrangement joins TRBV5-1 to TRBJ2-1; D remains unclear. The CDR3 sequence is 12 residues long. Trimming took off 0 bases at V and 6 bases at J, with 4 bases between the two ends. Germline values: CDR1 SGHRS, CDR2 YFSETQ. The CDR3, as DNA: TGCGCCAGCAGCTTGGACAGCAATGAGCAGTTCTTC. Amino acids: CASSLDSNEQFF.

The sample holds a few counts of this clonotype. The J gene is TRBJ2-3, the V gene TRBV10-3; no definite D call. The V end lost 0 bases, the J end lost 4 bases, and 8 bases lay between the germline ends. CDR3 size: 14 residues. Germline CDR1 ENHRY, CDR2 SYGVKD. The CDR3 loop is CAISESWAADTQYF. Written as DNA, the CDR3 is TGTGCCATCAGTGAGTCGTGGGCGGCAGATACGCAGTATTTT.